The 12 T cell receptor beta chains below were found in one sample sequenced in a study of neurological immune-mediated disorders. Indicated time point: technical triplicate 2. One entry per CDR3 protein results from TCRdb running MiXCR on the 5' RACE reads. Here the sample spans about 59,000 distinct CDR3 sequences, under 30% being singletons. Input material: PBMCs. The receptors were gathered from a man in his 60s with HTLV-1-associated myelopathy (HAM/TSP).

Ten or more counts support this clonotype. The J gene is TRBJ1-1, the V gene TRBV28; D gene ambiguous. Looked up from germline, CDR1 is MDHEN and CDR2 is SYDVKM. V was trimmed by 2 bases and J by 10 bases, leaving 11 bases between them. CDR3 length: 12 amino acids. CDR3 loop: CASSLHKGTAFF. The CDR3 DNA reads TGTGCCAGCAGTTTACATAAGGGTACAGCTTTCTTT.

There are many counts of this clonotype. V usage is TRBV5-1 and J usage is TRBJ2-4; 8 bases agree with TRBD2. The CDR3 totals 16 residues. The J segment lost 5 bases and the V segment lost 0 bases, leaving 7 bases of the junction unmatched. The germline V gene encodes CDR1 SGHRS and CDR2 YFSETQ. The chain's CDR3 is CASSLAVAGGENIQYF. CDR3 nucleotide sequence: TGCGCCAGCAGCTTGGCGGTCGCGGGAGGAGAAAACATTCAGTACTTC.

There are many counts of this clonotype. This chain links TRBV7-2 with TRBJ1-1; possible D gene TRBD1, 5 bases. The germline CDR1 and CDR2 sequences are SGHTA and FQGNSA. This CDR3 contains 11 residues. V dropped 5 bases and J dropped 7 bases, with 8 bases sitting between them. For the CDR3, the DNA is TGTGCCAGCAGCGGGGCGAGTGAAGCTTTCTTT. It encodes CASSGASEAFF.

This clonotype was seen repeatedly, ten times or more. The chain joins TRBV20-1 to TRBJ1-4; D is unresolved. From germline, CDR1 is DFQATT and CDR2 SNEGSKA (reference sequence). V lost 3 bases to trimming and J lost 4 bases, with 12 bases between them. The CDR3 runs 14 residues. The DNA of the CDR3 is TGCAGTGCTAGGCGGCAGACCCTTAATGAAAAACTGTTTTTT. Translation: CSARRQTLNEKLFF.

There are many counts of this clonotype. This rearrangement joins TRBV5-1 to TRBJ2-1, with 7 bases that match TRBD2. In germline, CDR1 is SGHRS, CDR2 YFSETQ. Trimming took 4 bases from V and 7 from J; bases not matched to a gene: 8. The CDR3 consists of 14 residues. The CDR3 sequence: CASSVAGRANEQFF. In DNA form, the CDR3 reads TGCGCCAGCAGCGTCGCAGGGAGGGCTAATGAGCAGTTCTTC.

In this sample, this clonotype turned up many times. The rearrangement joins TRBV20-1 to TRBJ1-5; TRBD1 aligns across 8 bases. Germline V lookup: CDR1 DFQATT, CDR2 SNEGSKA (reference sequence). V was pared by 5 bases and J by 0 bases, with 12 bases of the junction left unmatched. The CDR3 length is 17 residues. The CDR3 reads CSASDPQGAYSNQPQHF. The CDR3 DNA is TGCAGTGCTTCAGACCCGCAGGGGGCTTATAGCAATCAGCCCCAGCATTTT.

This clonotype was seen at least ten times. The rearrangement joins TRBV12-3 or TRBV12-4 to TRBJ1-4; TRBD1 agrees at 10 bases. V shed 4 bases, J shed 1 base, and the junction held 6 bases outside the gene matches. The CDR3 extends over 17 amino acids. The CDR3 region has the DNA TGTGCCAGCAGTTCCCTCCGGGACAGGGGAACTAATGAAAAACTGTTTTTT. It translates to CASSSLRDRGTNEKLFF.

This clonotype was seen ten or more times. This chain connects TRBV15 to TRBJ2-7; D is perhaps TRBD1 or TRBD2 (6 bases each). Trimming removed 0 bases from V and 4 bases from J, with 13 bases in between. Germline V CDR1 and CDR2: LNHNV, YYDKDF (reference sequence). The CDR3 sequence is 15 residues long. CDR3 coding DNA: TGTGCCACCAGCAGAGATCGGGGGCCCGGATACGAGCAGTACTTC. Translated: CATSRDRGPGYEQYF.

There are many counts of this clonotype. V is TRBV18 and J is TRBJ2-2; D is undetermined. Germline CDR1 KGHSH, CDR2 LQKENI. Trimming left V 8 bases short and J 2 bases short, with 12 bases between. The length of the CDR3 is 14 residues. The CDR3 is CASTLRVNTGELFF. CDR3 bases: TGTGCCAGCACCCTCCGGGTTAACACCGGGGAGCTGTTTTTT.

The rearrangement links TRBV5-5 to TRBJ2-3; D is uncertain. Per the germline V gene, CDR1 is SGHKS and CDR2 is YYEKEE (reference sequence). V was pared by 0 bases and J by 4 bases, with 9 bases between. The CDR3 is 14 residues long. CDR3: CASSLAASPDTQYF. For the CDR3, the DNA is TGTGCCAGCAGCTTGGCCGCAAGCCCAGATACGCAGTATTTT.

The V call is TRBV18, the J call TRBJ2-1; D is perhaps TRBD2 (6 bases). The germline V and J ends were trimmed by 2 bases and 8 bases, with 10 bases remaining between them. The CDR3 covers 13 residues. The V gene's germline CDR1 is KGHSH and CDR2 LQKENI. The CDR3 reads CASSPSGVDEQFF. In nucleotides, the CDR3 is TGTGCCAGCTCACCATCGGGGGTGGATGAGCAGTTCTTC.

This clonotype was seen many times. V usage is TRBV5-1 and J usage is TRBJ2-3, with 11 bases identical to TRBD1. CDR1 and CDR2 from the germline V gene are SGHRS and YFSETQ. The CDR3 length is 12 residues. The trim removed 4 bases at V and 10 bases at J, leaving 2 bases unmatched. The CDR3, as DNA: TGCGCCAGCAGCCCGGGACAGGGGGCGCAGTATTTT. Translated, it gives CASSPGQGAQYF.